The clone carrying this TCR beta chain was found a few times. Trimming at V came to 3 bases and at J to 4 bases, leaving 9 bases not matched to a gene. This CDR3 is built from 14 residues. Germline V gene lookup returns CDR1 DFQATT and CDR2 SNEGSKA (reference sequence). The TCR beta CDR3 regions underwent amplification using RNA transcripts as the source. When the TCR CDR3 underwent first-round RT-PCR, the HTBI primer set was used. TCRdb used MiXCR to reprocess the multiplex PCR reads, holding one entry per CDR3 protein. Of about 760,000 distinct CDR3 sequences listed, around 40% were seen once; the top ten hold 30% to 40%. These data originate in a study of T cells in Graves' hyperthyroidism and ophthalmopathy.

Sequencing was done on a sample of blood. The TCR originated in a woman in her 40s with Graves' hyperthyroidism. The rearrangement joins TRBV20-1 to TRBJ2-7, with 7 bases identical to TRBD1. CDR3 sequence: CSASIQGDFYEQYF. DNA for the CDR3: TGCAGTGCTAGTATCCAGGGGGATTTTTACGAGCAGTACTTC.